This passage covers 12 T cell receptor beta chains from one sample sequenced in a study of blood T cells in healthy people across ages. Next came a second PCR, run for about 7 to 12 cycles, which used a sample-barcoded 5' primer along with a J-beta primer mix. TCRdb called the 5' RACE reads again in MiXCR, with one record for every CDR3 protein. The sample lists some 800,000 distinct CDR3 sequences, around two fifths seen once, with around 21% in the top ten. Source material: blood. The receptors derive from a man in his sixties in good health.

The V gene is TRBV10-3, the J gene TRBJ2-7, with TRBD2 matching 8 bases. Trimming removed 10 bases from V and 4 bases from J; junction bases left unmatched: 12. CDR3 length: 14 amino acids. CDR1 is ENHRY, CDR2 SYGVKD, per germline. The CDR3 DNA reads TGTGCCAGCCGGGGGGGACTGGCTACTTACGAGCAGTACTTC. As protein: CASRGGLATYEQYF.

The gene calls are TRBV12-3 or TRBV12-4 and TRBJ2-5, with 11 bases lining up with TRBD1. Trimming at V came to 5 bases and at J to 5 bases, leaving 4 bases not matched to a gene. The CDR3 length is 14 residues. CDR3 loop: CASSHGQGAETQYF. Written as DNA, the CDR3 is TGTGCCAGCAGTCATGGACAGGGGGCTGAGACCCAGTACTTC.

The J gene is TRBJ1-6, the V gene TRBV2; TRBD1 aligns across 7 bases. The CDR3 consists of 15 residues. Germline lookup yields CDR1 SNHLY and CDR2 FYNNEI. V lost 5 bases, J lost 7 bases, and 8 bases stayed unmatched. In nucleotides, the CDR3 is TGTGCCAGCAGTCCTGCGGGGGACAGCAATTCACCCCTCCACTTT. Protein sequence: CASSPAGDSNSPLHF.

Here the CDR3 reads CASGTGQGSHEQYF. The CDR3 coding sequence is TGTGCCAGCGGCACCGGACAGGGTAGTCACGAGCAGTACTTC. The rearrangement uses TRBV7-2 and TRBJ2-7; 8 positions match TRBD1. V trimming: 8 bases; J trimming: 5 bases; junction bases outside the gene matches: 11. Germline V CDR1 and CDR2: SGHTA, FQGNSA. The CDR3 runs to 14 residues. The full variable domain, its missing parts supplied by reference TRBV7-2 and TRBJ2-7, is GAGVSQSPSNKVTEKGKDVELRCDPISGHTALYWYRQSLGQGLEFLIYFQGNSAPDKSGLPSDRFSAERTGGSVSTLTIQRTQQEDSAVYLCASGTGQGSHEQYFGPGTRLTVT.

V and J are TRBV27 and TRBJ1-1; D is possibly TRBD1 (5 bases). Germline CDR1 is MNHEY and CDR2 is SMNVEV (reference sequence). The CDR3 has 15 amino acids. Trimming stripped 5 bases from V and 4 bases from J, with 17 bases between. CDR3 nucleotides: TGTGCCAGCAGTGGCCTCTGGGGCGGAGGCACTGAAGCTTTCTTT. Encoded protein: CASSGLWGGGTEAFF.

The rearrangement uses TRBV28 and TRBJ1-2; unclear D gene. Trimming stripped 3 bases from V and 6 bases from J, with 11 bases between. The germline gives CDR1 MDHEN, CDR2 SYDVKM. The CDR3 spans 13 residues. In nucleotides, the CDR3 is TGTGCCAGCAGTTTGCAGCCTCACCATGGCTACACCTTC. This translates into CASSLQPHHGYTF.

The CDR3 loop reads CASSQEGTGGETQYF. The CDR3 nucleotides read TGCGCCAGCAGCCAAGAAGGGACAGGGGGGGAGACCCAGTACTTC. J is TRBJ2-4 and V is TRBV4-3; the match to TRBD1 covers 11 bases. The J call may not be correct, given that the DNA end is closer to TRBJ2-5. CDR3 length equals 15 residues. The V gene's germline CDR1 is LGHNA and CDR2 YSLEER.

The rearrangement links TRBV20-1 to TRBJ2-3, with 7 bases lining up with TRBD2. Germline CDR1 DFQATT, CDR2 SNEGSKA (reference sequence). The CDR3 has 15 amino acids. Trimming at V came to 1 base and at J to 4 bases, leaving 8 bases not matched to a gene. The CDR3 is CSARVGGRGPDTQYF. The CDR3 bases are TGCAGTGCTAGAGTGGGGGGGAGGGGTCCAGATACGCAGTATTTT.

This clonotype was counted between two and nine times. This rearrangement joins TRBV7-2 to TRBJ2-7; 7 bases fit TRBD1. J was trimmed by 5 bases and V by 5 bases; bases with no gene match: 12. This CDR3 is built from 15 residues. Germline lookup yields CDR1 SGHTA and CDR2 FQGNSA. The CDR3 here is CASSSYRGALDEQYF. The CDR3, as DNA: TGTGCCAGCAGCAGCTACAGGGGAGCGCTTGACGAGCAGTACTTC.

V and J are TRBV6-5 and TRBJ1-1; 8 nucleotides line up with TRBD1. Germline V gene lookup returns CDR1 MNHEY and CDR2 SVGAGI. J gave up 7 bases and V 6 bases, and 13 bases lay outside the gene matches. The CDR3 is 15 amino acids. The CDR3 nucleotides read TGTGCCAGCAGCCCTACTCAAACCGACAGGGGTGAAGCTTTCTTT. Residues: CASSPTQTDRGEAFF.

J is TRBJ1-2 and V is TRBV7-9; 9 bases map to TRBD1. Germline lookup yields CDR1 SEHNR and CDR2 FQNEAQ (reference sequence). The V and J ends lost 5 bases and 7 bases, in that order; junction bases with no gene match: 8. This CDR3 is built from 14 residues. The CDR3 nucleotides read TGTGCCAGCAGCCACGGGACAGGGACGTCTGGCTACACCTTC. Its protein product is CASSHGTGTSGYTF.

V gene TRBV15 combines with J gene TRBJ2-5; 13 nucleotides line up with TRBD2. The CDR3 contains 16 residues. The ends lost 4 bases at V and 1 base at J; junction bases unmatched: 3. CDR1 is LNHNV, CDR2 YYDKDF, per germline (reference sequence). Here the CDR3 reads CATSKGTSGAQETQYF. The CDR3 DNA is TGTGCCACCAGCAAAGGGACTAGCGGGGCCCAAGAGACCCAGTACTTC.